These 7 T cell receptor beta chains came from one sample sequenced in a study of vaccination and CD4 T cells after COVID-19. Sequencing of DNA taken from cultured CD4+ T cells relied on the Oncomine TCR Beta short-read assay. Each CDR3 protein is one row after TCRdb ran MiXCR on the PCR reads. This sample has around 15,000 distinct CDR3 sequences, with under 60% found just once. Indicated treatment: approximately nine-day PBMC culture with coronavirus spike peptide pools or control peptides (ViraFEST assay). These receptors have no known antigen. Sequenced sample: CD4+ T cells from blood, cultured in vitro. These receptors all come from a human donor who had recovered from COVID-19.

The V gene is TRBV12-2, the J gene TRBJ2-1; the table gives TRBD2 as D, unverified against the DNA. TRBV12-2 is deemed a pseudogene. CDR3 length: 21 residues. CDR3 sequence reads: CASRFPRTSGGTGGPYNEQFF. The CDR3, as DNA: TGTGCAAGTCGCTTTCCCCGGACTAGCGGGGGTACTGGCGGCCCCTACAATGAGCAGTTCTTC.

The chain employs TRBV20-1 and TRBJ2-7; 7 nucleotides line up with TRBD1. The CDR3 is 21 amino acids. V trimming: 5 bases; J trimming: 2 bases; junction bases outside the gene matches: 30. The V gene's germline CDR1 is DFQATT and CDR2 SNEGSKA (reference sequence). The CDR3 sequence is CSALRPRPGQQAVAITYEQYF. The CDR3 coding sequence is TGCAGTGCTCTCCGTCCCCGACCGGGACAGCAAGCCGTAGCTATCACCTACGAGCAGTACTTC.

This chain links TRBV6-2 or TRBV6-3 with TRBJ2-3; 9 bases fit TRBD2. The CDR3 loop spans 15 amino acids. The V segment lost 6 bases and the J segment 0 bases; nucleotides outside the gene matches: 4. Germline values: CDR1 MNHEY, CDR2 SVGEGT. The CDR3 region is CASSRLAASTDTQYF. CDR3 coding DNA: TGTGCCAGCAGCCGACTAGCGGCTAGCACAGATACGCAGTATTTT.

The CDR3 spells CASSRTRTSGGSEQFF. In DNA, the CDR3 is TGTGCCAGCAGTCGCACTAGGACTAGCGGGGGGTCAGAGCAGTTCTTC. This sequence joins TRBV6-1 and TRBJ2-1; 14 bases map to TRBD2. Germline CDR1 reads MNHNS; CDR2 reads SASEGT. The length of the CDR3 is 16 residues. Trimming removed 5 bases from V and 10 bases from J; junction bases left unmatched: 10.

CDR3 nucleotides: TGCAGTGCTACAGGGGGGCATGAGCAGTTCTTC. Encoded protein: CSATGGHEQFF. The rearrangement joins TRBV20-1 to TRBJ2-1, with a weak D call TRBD1 (7 bases). The CDR3 sequence is 11 residues long. V lost 4 bases and J lost 8, with 9 bases in between. Per the germline V gene, CDR1 is DFQATT and CDR2 is SNEGSKA (reference sequence).

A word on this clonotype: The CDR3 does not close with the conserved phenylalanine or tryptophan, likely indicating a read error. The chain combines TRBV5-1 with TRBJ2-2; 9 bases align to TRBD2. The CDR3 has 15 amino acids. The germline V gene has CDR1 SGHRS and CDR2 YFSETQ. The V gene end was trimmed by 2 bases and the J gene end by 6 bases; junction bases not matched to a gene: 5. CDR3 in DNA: TGCGCCAGCAGCTTTATAGCGGGAGTGGCCGGGGAGCTGTTTTAT. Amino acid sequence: CASSFIAGVAGELFY.

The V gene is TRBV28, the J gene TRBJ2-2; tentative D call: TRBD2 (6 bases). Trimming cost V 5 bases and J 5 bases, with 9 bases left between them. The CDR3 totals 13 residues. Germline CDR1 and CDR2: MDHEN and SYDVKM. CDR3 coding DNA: TGTGCCAGCAGTCTAGCGATGACCGGGGAGCTGTTTTTT. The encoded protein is CASSLAMTGELFF. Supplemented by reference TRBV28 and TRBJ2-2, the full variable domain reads DVKVTQSSRYLVKRTGEKVFLECVQDMDHENMFWYRQDPGLGLRLIYFSYDVKMKEKGDIPEGYSVSREKKERFSLILESASTNQTSMYLCASSLAMTGELFFGEGSRLTVL.